Listed below are T cell receptor beta chains from one sample, sequenced in a study of blood T cell repertoires in COVID-19. Assay used: immunoSEQ multiplex PCR; TCRdb lists only in-frame clones, some missing. The profile covers some 250,000 clones, with approximately 84% appearing a single time and 2.5% to 3.5% taken by the ten largest. Input material: PBMCs or T cells enriched from blood (not recorded which). The receptors originated from a middle-aged woman with acute COVID-19. CDR3s include the opening cysteine and the closing phenylalanine or tryptophan. A D gene is named only where the DNA matches it firmly. Clone size appears in some rows only: once, few, many, or a class for an expanded clone.

TRBJ2-1	TRBV30	-	-	TGTGCCTGGAGTGTATCGGACAGAGAAATTTACAATGAGCAGTTCTTC	CAWSVSDREIYNEQFF
TRBJ2-1	TRBV6-5	once	TRBD1	TGTGCCAGCAGTTACTCGTTTACAGGGGTAGGTGAGCAGTTCTTC	CASSYSFTGVGEQFF
TRBJ2-4	TRBV18	once	TRBD2	TGTGCCAGCTCACCGGTGACTAGCGGGCTAGCCAAAAACATTCAGTACTTC	CASSPVTSGLAKNIQYF
TRBJ1-5	TRBV28	once	-	TGTGCCAGCAGTTTAGGGGGGGCAACGCAGCCCCAGCATTTT	CASSLGGATQPQHF
TRBJ2-7	TRBV27	-	-	TGTGCCAGCAGTTTGGACAGAAACTCCTACGAGCAGTACTTC	CASSLDRNSYEQYF
TRBJ2-2	TRBV24-1	-	-	TGTGCCACCAGGCCGGGACAGAACACCGGGGAGCTGTTTTTT	CATRPGQNTGELFF
TRBJ2-5	TRBV4-2	-	TRBD2	TGTGCCAGCAGCCAAGGTCTAGCGGGGGCTTATGGGGAGACCCAGTACTTC	CASSQGLAGAYGETQYF
TRBJ1-5	TRBV2	-	TRBD1	TGTGCCAGCAGGGCAGAGGGGGCTCAGCCCCAGCATTTT	CASRAEGAQPQHF
TRBJ2-7	TRBV4-2	-	-	TGTGCCAGCAGCCAATTTCAGGGAACCTCCTACGAGCAGTACTTC	CASSQFQGTSYEQYF
TRBJ1-1	TRBV10-3	-	-	TGTGCCATCAGGGACAGAATGAACACTGAAGCTTTCTTT	CAIRDRMNTEAFF
TRBJ2-1	TRBV6-2/TRBV6-3	-	TRBD2	TGTGCCAGCAGTACGGCTAGCGGGAAGGCCAATGAGCAGTTCTTC	CASSTASGKANEQFF
TRBJ1-6	TRBV7-9	few	-	TGTGCCAGCAGCTTAGGAGGGTTTAATTCACCCCTCCACTTT	CASSLGGFNSPLHF
TRBJ1-4	TRBV5-1	-	-	TGCGCCAGCGCCAGAACGGAGGGGAATGAAAAACTGTTTTTT	CASARTEGNEKLFF
TRBJ2-7	TRBV24-1	-	-	TGTGCCACCAGTGATATAACGACGCGCGGGCAGTACTTC	CATSDITTRGQYF
TRBJ1-5	TRBV27	once	TRBD1	TGTGCCAGCAGTCGACAGGGAGGTCGCAATCAGCCCCAGCATTTT	CASSRQGGRNQPQHF
TRBJ2-3	TRBV19	few	TRBD2	TGTGCCAGTAGCACTAGCGGGAGGGCCCAAGGGAGAAATACGCAGTATTTT	CASSTSGRAQGRNTQYF
TRBJ1-2	TRBV9	-	-	TGTGCCAGCAGCGTAGCACAGGGAATTGGCTCGGATGGCTACACCTTC	CASSVAQGIGSDGYTF
TRBJ2-1	TRBV4-1	once	TRBD2	TGCGCCAGCAGCCAAGAAGGAGCGGGAGGGCCGGGGGATGAGCAGTTCTTC	CASSQEGAGGPGDEQFF
TRBJ1-1	TRBV18	-	-	TGTGCCAGCTCCCTGTCCCAAGGGGCAGCTTTCTTT	CASSLSQGAAFF
TRBJ1-1	TRBV27	-	-	TGTGCCAGCAGTTTATCGACAGGACAGAACACTGAAGCTTTCTTT	CASSLSTGQNTEAFF
TRBJ2-2	TRBV11-3	-	TRBD2	TGTGCCAGCAGCCAAGGACTAGCGGGAAGGGAGCTGTTTTTT	CASSQGLAGRELFF
TRBJ2-3	TRBV7-9	-	-	TGTGCCAGCAGCTTTGGAACAGGGCTCGGAGATACGCAGTATTTT	CASSFGTGLGDTQYF
TRBJ1-5	TRBV9	-	-	TGTGCCAGCAGCGTAGGACATATAAGTCAGCCCCAGCATTTT	CASSVGHISQPQHF
TRBJ1-5	TRBV11-2	-	-	TGTGCCAGCAGCTTTGGGGGACTTCAGCCCCAGCATTTT	CASSFGGLQPQHF
TRBJ2-1	TRBV13	once	TRBD2	TGTGCCAGCAGCTCCGGGGTCCGACTAGCGGGATATAGCTCCTACAATGAGCAGTTCTTC	CASSSGVRLAGYSSYNEQFF
TRBJ2-7	TRBV5-4	-	TRBD1	TGTGCCAGCAGCCAACAGGGGCACCAATCCTACGAGCAGTACTTC	CASSQQGHQSYEQYF
TRBJ1-2	TRBV20-1	-	-	TGCAGCGCGATGACAGGCTATGGCTACACCTTC	CSAMTGYGYTF
TRBJ2-1	TRBV5-6	-	-	TGTGCCAGCGTGGGCCGGGGGGCCTCTGGGGATGAGCAGTTCTTC	CASVGRGASGDEQFF
TRBJ2-7	TRBV25-1	-	TRBD2	TGTGCCAGCAGTGAGGCCGGGACTAGCGAGGGCGAGCAGTACTTC	CASSEAGTSEGEQYF
TRBJ1-1	TRBV7-9	-	TRBD1	TGTGCCAGCAGCCACAGGGGTACTGAAGCTTTCTTT	CASSHRGTEAFF
TRBJ2-1	TRBV19	-	-	TGTGCCACCGGGGACTCCTACAATGAGCAGTTCTTC	CATGDSYNEQFF
TRBJ1-5	TRBV4-1	-	TRBD1	TGCGCCAGCAGCCCCAGCGGAGGGGGCCCTAATCAGCCCCAGCATTTT	CASSPSGGGPNQPQHF
TRBJ2-3	TRBV13	-	-	TGTGCCAGCAGCGATACTCAGACAAGGGGAGATACGCAGTATTTT	CASSDTQTRGDTQYF
TRBJ2-5	TRBV6-1	-	-	TGTGCCAGCAGTGATGCGGGACAGACCCAAGAGACCCAGTACTTC	CASSDAGQTQETQYF
TRBJ1-5	TRBV6-5	-	-	TGTGCCAGCAGCCCCGACAGGTCCAATCAGCCCCAGCATTTT	CASSPDRSNQPQHF
TRBJ2-7	TRBV19	-	TRBD2	TGTGCCAGTAGTATGTTAGCGGGAGGGTACGAGCAGTACTTC	CASSMLAGGYEQYF
TRBJ2-2	TRBV7-6	-	TRBD1	TGTGCCAGCAGCGCCGGGACAGGGTCCGGGGAGCTGTTTTTT	CASSAGTGSGELFF
TRBJ2-7	TRBV30	-	-	TGTGCCTGGAGTGTATTGCAGTACGAGCAGTACTTC	CAWSVLQYEQYF
TRBJ1-1	TRBV5-6	-	-	TGTGCCAGCAGCTTGGTTCTCTCGTCGACTGAAGCTTTCTTT	CASSLVLSSTEAFF
TRBJ2-5	TRBV3-1/TRBV3-2	-	TRBD2	TGTGCCAGCAGCCAAGTCCGGCCTAGCGGGCAAGAGACCCAGTACTTC	CASSQVRPSGQETQYF